Following are 16 T cell receptor beta chains from one sample sequenced in a study of Graves' ophthalmopathy and Graves' hyperthyroidism. The authors amplified TCR beta CDR3 regions, and they did so from RNA transcripts for repertoire sequencing. Following a first-round RT-PCR that used HTBI primers, a second-round multiplex PCR was carried out. Each CDR3 protein gets one entry after TCRdb re-called the multiplex PCR reads with MiXCR. This table holds 450,000 to 600,000 distinct CDR3 sequences, under 45% found once. Sequenced sample: peripheral blood or thyroid tissue (not recorded which). These receptors all come from an adult man with Graves' hyperthyroidism.

The table lists this clonotype with many counts. V and J are TRBV12-3 or TRBV12-4 and TRBJ1-1; D unclear. This CDR3 comprises 13 residues. V dropped 5 bases and J dropped 8 bases, with 15 bases sitting between them. DNA for the CDR3: TGTGCCAGCAGTACTCCCCCGACCGGAGAAGCTTTCTTT. Its translation: CASSTPPTGEAFF.

This clonotype was counted at least ten times. This chain links TRBV19 with TRBJ2-2, with D maybe TRBD1 (6 bases). The V end was cut by 3 bases, the J end by 4 bases, with 12 bases between. The CDR3 has 15 amino acids. The germline V gene has CDR1 LNHDA and CDR2 SQIVND (reference sequence). DNA of the CDR3: TGTGCCAGTAGTATTGGCAGGGGTGGCACCGGGGAGCTGTTTTTT. The encoded protein is CASSIGRGGTGELFF.

Only a few counts were recorded for this clonotype. The rearrangement uses TRBV24-1 and TRBJ2-3, with 8 bases aligning to TRBD2. Germline V gene data show CDR1 as KGHDR and CDR2 as SFDVKD. This CDR3 region has 15 residues. Written as DNA, the CDR3 is TGTGCAGCCGGAGGAGCGGGAGTAGGGACAGATACGCAGTATTTT. Translated: CAAGGAGVGTDTQYF.

This chain joins TRBV19 and TRBJ1-1; unclear D gene. The CDR3 has 14 residues. Looked up from germline, CDR1 is LNHDA and CDR2 is SQIVND (reference sequence). V lost 5 bases and J lost 3, with 13 bases in between. The CDR3 sequence is CASSRGVIDTEAFF. The CDR3 nucleotides are TGTGCCAGTAGTCGTGGGGTCATCGACACTGAAGCTTTCTTT. Using reference TRBV19 and TRBJ1-1 for the parts outside the CDR3, the full variable domain is DGGITQSPKYLFRKEGQNVTLSCEQNLNHDAMYWYRQDPGQGLRLIYYSQIVNDFQKGDIAEGYSVSREKKESFPLTVTSAQKNPTAFYLCASSRGVIDTEAFFGQGTRLTVV.

This clonotype was seen many times. The chain combines TRBV6-1 with TRBJ1-6, with D unresolved. V was cut by 6 bases and J by 5 bases, with 2 bases left in between. Germline loops: CDR1 MNHNS, CDR2 SASEGT. CDR3 length: 11 residues. CDR3 sequence (DNA): TGTGCCAGCAGGGATAATTCACCCCTCCACTTT. Protein product: CASRDNSPLHF.

At least ten counts were recorded for this clonotype. In DNA, the CDR3 is TGTGCCATCAACACGGGGAACACTGAAGCTTTCTTT. Its translation: CAINTGNTEAFF. This chain links TRBV10-3 with TRBJ1-1; D not certain. The germline V gene has CDR1 ENHRY and CDR2 SYGVKD. The CDR3 has 12 amino acids. V was clipped by 7 bases and J by 1 base, with 7 bases between them.

On this clonotype itself: This may be a read error: a much more frequent sequence differs by one nucleotide. The rearrangement links TRBV9 to TRBJ2-7; 8 nucleotides align to TRBD2. Germline values: CDR1 SGDLS, CDR2 YYNGEE. This CDR3 is built from 16 residues. The CDR3 loop reads CAGSVSATSGSYEQYF. The CDR3 DNA reads TGTGCCGGCAGCGTATCGGCAACTAGCGGATCCTACGAGCAGTACTTC. Using reference TRBV9 and TRBJ2-7 for the parts outside the CDR3, the full variable domain is DSGVTQTPKHLITATGQRVTLRCSPRSGDLSVYWYQQSLDQGLQFLIQYYNGEERAKGNILERFSAQQFPDLHSELNLSSLELGDSALYFCAGSVSATSGSYEQYFGPGTRLTVT.

The V and J genes are TRBV7-8 and TRBJ2-7; 7 bases fit TRBD2. CDR1 and CDR2 from the germline V gene are SGHVS and FQNEAQ. CDR3 size: 15 residues. Trimming removed 1 base from V and 3 bases from J; junction bases left unmatched: 6. The chain's CDR3 is CASSLVNRGDYEQYF. The DNA for the CDR3 is TGTGCCAGCAGCTTAGTTAACCGGGGGGACTACGAGCAGTACTTC.

This clonotype was observed at least ten times. The germline gene is not matched at one end of the junction; a read error may be the cause. The rearrangement links TRBV7-9 to TRBJ2-2; 9 nucleotides line up with TRBD2. The CDR3 spans 13 residues. Germline CDR1 and CDR2: SEHNR and FQNEAQ (reference sequence). CDR3 residues: CGLRTSDTGELFF. CDR3 sequence (DNA): TGCGGCCTTCGGACTAGCGACACCGGGGAGCTGTTTTTT. Combining the CDR3 with reference TRBV7-9 and TRBJ2-2 gives the whole variable domain DTGVSQNPRHKITKRGQNVTFRCDPISEHNRLYWYRQTLGQGPEFLTYFQNEAQLEKSRLLSDRFSAERPKGSFSTLEIQRTEQGDSAMYLCGLRTSDTGELFFGEGSRLTVL.

About this clonotype: One base away lies a much larger clone, so this may be a sequencing read error. The V call is TRBV6-5, the J call TRBJ1-1; D is uncertain. This CDR3 has 15 amino acids. Looked up from germline, CDR1 is MNHEY and CDR2 is SVGAGI. V lost 2 bases, J lost 3 bases, and 13 bases lay in between. CDR3 nucleotides: TGTGCCAGCAGTTACGGTGGGCCGCGAGACACTGAAGCTTTCTTT. It translates to CASSYGGPRDTEAFF.

This clonotype was recorded many times. The V and J genes are TRBV12-3 or TRBV12-4 and TRBJ1-5; 7 bases are a match to TRBD1. The CDR3 length is 14 residues. The junction had 7 bases not matched to a gene; V was cut back by 4 bases and J by 7 bases. The DNA of the CDR3 is TGTGCCAGCAGTTCCGACAGGGAGCGGCAGCCCCAGCATTTT. Translated, it gives CASSSDRERQPQHF.

This clonotype was seen a few times. The junction departs from the called germline gene at one end, perhaps through a read error. This chain joins TRBV10-2 and TRBJ1-6; tentatively, D is TRBD1 (5 bases). Germline lookup yields CDR1 WSHSY and CDR2 SAAADI. There are 16 residues in the CDR3. The CDR3 sequence: CASNPVDSLYNSPLHF. CDR3 DNA sequence: TGTGCCAGCAATCCCGTTGACAGTCTCTATAATTCACCCCTCCACTTT.

This clonotype was counted between two and nine times. A read error is possible here, since a much larger clone lies one base away. The chain couples TRBV7-9 to TRBJ2-7; TRBD1 agrees at 9 bases. The germline CDR1 and CDR2 sequences are SEHNR and FQNEAQ (reference sequence). Germline trimming cut 5 bases from V and 5 bases from J; bases unmatched to any gene: 10. CDR3 length equals 15 residues. Here the CDR3 DNA reads TGTGCCAGCAGCCTCACCGGGACAGGGAAAGACGAGCAGTACTTC. As protein: CASSLTGTGKDEQYF.

The chain recombines TRBV4-2 with TRBJ1-4; no firm D call. V was shortened by 5 bases and J by 2 bases, with 9 bases between the two germline ends. The CDR3 length is 14 residues. Germline assignment: CDR1 LGHNA and CDR2 YNFKEQ. CDR3 protein: CASSFPDTNEKLFF. The CDR3 coding sequence is TGTGCCAGCAGCTTCCCAGACACTAATGAAAAACTGTTTTTT.

Comment on this clonotype: One end of the junction fails to match germline, which may point to a read error. The chain links TRBV28 to TRBJ2-7, with 8 nucleotides matching TRBD1. CDR1 is MDHEN and CDR2 is SYDVKM in the germline V gene. The CDR3 totals 14 residues. CDR3 bases: TGTGCCAGCAGTATGACAGGGGCACTCTACGCGCAGTACTTC. Translated, it gives CASSMTGALYAQYF.

For this clonotype: A much more abundant neighbour one base away suggests this may be a read error. This chain joins TRBV20-1 and TRBJ1-6; D not certain. Germline values: CDR1 DFQATT, CDR2 SNEGSKA (reference sequence). Deletions cut 1 base from V and 0 bases from J, with 7 bases between. The CDR3 covers 15 residues. CDR3 in DNA: TGCAGTGCTAGAGGAGTAAGCTCCTATAATTCACCCCTCCACTTT. Translated: CSARGVSSYNSPLHF.